One sample yielded the 17 T cell receptor beta chains listed below, sequenced in a study of blood T cell repertoires in COVID-19. TCRdb's copy holds only in-frame clones and misses some; the assay was immunoSEQ multiplex PCR. Of 43,000 or so clones in the sample, around four fifths were seen once. Sequencing used peripheral blood. The receptor source for this set is a man aged 60 to 75 with active COVID-19.

Only one count was recorded for this clone. This chain uses TRBV19 with TRBJ1-1, with D tentatively TRBD1 (5 bases). The ends were cut back, 8 bases at V and 1 base at J, with 8 bases in the middle. Germline loops: CDR1 LNHDA, CDR2 SQIVND (reference sequence). The CDR3 loop spans 12 amino acids. CDR3 in DNA: TGTGCCAGTCAAAGGGGGAACACTGAAGCTTTCTTT. The encoded protein is CASQRGNTEAFF.

The chain couples TRBV11-2 to TRBJ2-7, with TRBD1 identical over 7 bases. The germline V gene has CDR1 SGHAT and CDR2 FQNNGV. The CDR3 contains 14 residues. J was trimmed by 2 bases and V by 1 base; bases with no gene match: 2. This CDR3 is CASSLGQGPYEQYF. The CDR3 bases are TGTGCCAGCAGCTTAGGACAGGGACCCTACGAGCAGTACTTC.

This clone is labeled medium-sized. The rearrangement joins TRBV19 to TRBJ1-6, with 10 positions matching TRBD1. The CDR3 is made up of 16 amino acids. Unmatched junction bases numbered 10, after V lost 6 bases and J lost 8 bases. Germline-derived CDR1 and CDR2 are LNHDA and SQIVND (reference sequence). The DNA for the CDR3 is TGTGCCAGTAGCTCGGACAGGGGGAGAAGGTATTCACCCCTCCACTTT. Translating gives CASSSDRGRRYSPLHF.

The gene calls are TRBV11-3 and TRBJ2-1; 12 bases map to TRBD1. The CDR3 runs 15 residues. Losses at the gene ends were 5 bases for V and 5 bases for J; bases not matched to a gene: 4. The germline V gene encodes CDR1 SGHNT and CDR2 YENEEA. As DNA, the CDR3 is TGTGCCAGCAGCCAGGGACAGGGGGCCCACAATGAGCAGTTCTTC. Translating it yields CASSQGQGAHNEQFF.

V gene TRBV9 combines with J gene TRBJ1-2, with TRBD1 identical over 10 bases. Germline V gene lookup returns CDR1 SGDLS and CDR2 YYNGEE. V was clipped by 6 bases and J by 6 bases; unmatched bases: 8. The length of the CDR3 is 14 residues. CDR3: CASNRQGASDGYTF. CDR3 bases: TGTGCCAGCAACCGACAGGGGGCGTCGGATGGCTACACCTTC.

The rearrangement links TRBV4-3 to TRBJ2-1, with D perhaps TRBD2 (6 bases). The V end was cut by 0 bases, the J end by 0 bases, with 12 bases between. Germline V CDR1 and CDR2: LGHNA, YSLEER. The CDR3 is 17 residues long. This CDR3 is CASSQEGAGFSYNEQFF. The DNA of the CDR3 is TGCGCCAGCAGCCAAGAAGGTGCGGGGTTCTCCTACAATGAGCAGTTCTTC.

The chain combines TRBV7-6 with TRBJ2-3; no firm D call. The CDR3 sequence is 15 residues long. Germline lookup yields CDR1 SGHVS and CDR2 FNYEAQ. Trimming left V 4 bases short and J 0 bases short, with 11 bases between. CDR3 amino acids: CASSSRPSSTDTQYF. The CDR3 coding sequence is TGTGCCAGCAGCTCCCGCCCGAGTAGCACAGATACGCAGTATTTT.

The chain is built from TRBV13 and TRBJ2-5; a weak D match, TRBD2 (6 bases). The CDR3 totals 13 residues. V was shortened by 5 bases and J by 2 bases, with 9 bases between the two germline ends. The V gene's germline CDR1 is PRHDT and CDR2 FYEKMQ (reference sequence). The CDR3: CASSRDSQETQYF. The CDR3 nucleotides read TGTGCCAGCAGCCGGGACTCACAAGAGACCCAGTACTTC.

This clone was recorded once. This rearrangement joins TRBV28 to TRBJ1-4, with D possibly being TRBD1 (5 bases). Germline V gene data show CDR1 as MDHEN and CDR2 as SYDVKM. With 5 bases removed from V and 5 bases from J, the gap between germline ends came to 15 bases. This CDR3 spans 15 amino acids. The CDR3 loop reads CASSLEGRGNEKLFF. In DNA, the CDR3 is TGTGCCAGCAGTCTGGAGGGAAGGGGAAATGAAAAACTGTTTTTT.

This rearrangement joins TRBV5-1 to TRBJ2-5; tentatively, D is TRBD1 (5 bases). Germline CDR1 and CDR2: SGHRS and YFSETQ. The length of the CDR3 is 15 residues. Trimming removed 0 bases at V and 5 bases at J, with 14 bases between. CDR3: CASSLVGRDGETQYF. DNA of the CDR3: TGCGCCAGCAGCTTGGTCGGCAGGGATGGGGAGACCCAGTACTTC.

The V call is TRBV27, the J call TRBJ2-7; TRBD2 agrees at 12 bases. V was pared by 4 bases and J by 4 bases, with 5 bases of the junction left unmatched. The germline gives CDR1 MNHEY, CDR2 SMNVEV (reference sequence). The CDR3 is 15 amino acids. This CDR3 reads CASSSAGTSGYEQYF. CDR3 nucleotides: TGTGCCAGCAGTTCGGCCGGGACTAGCGGGTACGAGCAGTACTTC.

The chain links TRBV19 to TRBJ1-5, with 8 bases matching TRBD1. The ends lost 3 bases at V and 3 bases at J; junction bases unmatched: 4. Germline V gives CDR1 LNHDA, CDR2 SQIVND (reference sequence). CDR3 length: 15 residues. The DNA of the CDR3 is TGTGCCAGTAGTATCGGACAGGGTACCAATCAGCCCCAGCATTTT. Translated: CASSIGQGTNQPQHF. The variable domain in full, completed from reference TRBV19 and TRBJ1-5, reads DGGITQSPKYLFRKEGQNVTLSCEQNLNHDAMYWYRQDPGQGLRLIYYSQIVNDFQKGDIAEGYSVSREKKESFPLTVTSAQKNPTAFYLCASSIGQGTNQPQHFGDGTRLSIL.

The V and J genes are TRBV7-3 and TRBJ2-3; TRBD2 matches 9 bases. The junction had 5 bases not matched to a gene; V was cut back by 0 bases and J by 4 bases. CDR1 and CDR2 from the germline V gene are SGHTA and FQGTGA. CDR3 length: 16 amino acids. The CDR3 spells CASSLTLREGADTQYF. CDR3 in DNA: TGTGCCAGCAGCTTAACCTTGCGGGAGGGGGCAGATACGCAGTATTTT.

V usage is TRBV30 and J usage is TRBJ2-7; a possible D gene is TRBD2 (6 bases). The CDR3 has 13 residues. Trimming removed 2 bases from V and 3 bases from J, with 11 bases in between. The germline V gene encodes CDR1 GTSNPN and CDR2 SVGIG (reference sequence). The DNA for the CDR3 is TGTGCCTGGAGTTCGGGACTTAACTACGAGCAGTACTTC. It specifies CAWSSGLNYEQYF.

The chain recombines TRBV6-6 with TRBJ2-7, with 7 bases that match TRBD2. The CDR3 has 15 residues. V was pared by 2 bases and J by 0 bases, with 4 bases of the junction left unmatched. The germline V gene has CDR1 MNHNY and CDR2 SVGAGI (reference sequence). The CDR3 here is CASSYVGLTSYEQYF. The CDR3 region has the DNA TGTGCCAGCAGTTACGTGGGACTAACCTCCTACGAGCAGTACTTC.

The chain's CDR3 is CASSPGTVHGYTF. Written as DNA, the CDR3 is TGTGCCAGCAGCCCCGGGACAGTCCATGGCTACACCTTC. V usage is TRBV3-1 (or the pseudogene TRBV3-2) and J usage is TRBJ1-2; TRBD1 matches 7 bases. Germline V lookup: CDR1 LGHDT, CDR2 YNNKEL (reference sequence). This CDR3 is 13 amino acids long. V gave up 4 bases and J gave up 6 bases; unmatched junction bases: 5.

The V and J genes are TRBV15 and TRBJ1-6; D possibly corresponds to TRBD1 (5 bases). The germline V and J ends were trimmed by 4 bases and 9 bases, with 22 bases remaining between them. Germline lookup yields CDR1 LNHNV and CDR2 YYDKDF (reference sequence). CDR3 length: 17 amino acids. The DNA for the CDR3 is TGTGCCACCAGCAACGGACTTACTCGGTCCGGGGGTTCACCCCTCCACTTT. Encoded protein: CATSNGLTRSGGSPLHF.